The 10 T cell receptor beta chains given below trace back to one sample, sequenced in a study of T-cell reconstitution after alpha-beta-depleted transplantation in children. Unique molecular identifiers were incorporated when the TCRbeta library was constructed. TCRdb used MiXCR to reprocess the PCR reads, holding one entry per CDR3 protein. Of hundreds of thousands of distinct CDR3 sequences listed, 13% are singletons. The sample here was PBMCs, taken before TCRalphabeta/CD19-depleted stem cell transplant. Source of these receptors: a girl aged 2 to 10 with congenital amegakaryocytic thrombocytopenia, due to receive a stem cell transplant.

This clonotype has ten or more counts. The rearrangement uses TRBV20-1 and TRBJ1-1, with D uncertain. Germline V gives CDR1 DFQATT, CDR2 SNEGSKA (reference sequence). There are 14 residues in the CDR3. The V gene lost 2 bases and the J gene lost 0 bases, with 10 bases spanning the gap. CDR3 sequence reads: CSARPLGMNTEAFF. The CDR3, as DNA: TGCAGTGCTAGACCCCTAGGGATGAACACTGAAGCTTTCTTT.

This clonotype was seen ten or more times. The chain couples TRBV20-1 to TRBJ1-2; TRBD1 might be the D (5 bases). Germline-derived CDR1 and CDR2 are DFQATT and SNEGSKA (reference sequence). CDR3 length equals 12 residues. The CDR3 nucleotides are TGCAGCGGGACGGCACTGAGTTCTGGCTACACCTTC. Translating it yields CSGTALSSGYTF.

At least ten counts were recorded for this clonotype. J is TRBJ1-2 and V is TRBV5-1; D is unresolved. The germline V gene encodes CDR1 SGHRS and CDR2 YFSETQ. Trimming took off 4 bases at V and 8 bases at J, with 15 bases between the two ends. The CDR3 has 13 amino acids. CDR3 in amino acids: CASSAAAPWGYTF. CDR3 DNA sequence: TGCGCCAGCAGCGCAGCCGCCCCGTGGGGCTACACCTTC.

This chain links TRBV7-9 with TRBJ2-7, with 8 bases lining up with TRBD1. With 2 bases clipped from V and 5 bases from J, the junction kept 5 bases outside the gene matches. The germline V gene encodes CDR1 SEHNR and CDR2 FQNEAQ (reference sequence). The CDR3 has 14 amino acids. CDR3 coding DNA: TGTGCCAGCAGCTTATTTGCAGGGGGCAACGAGCAGTACTTC. Translating gives CASSLFAGGNEQYF.

This chain links TRBV20-1 with TRBJ2-1; 10 bases line up with TRBD2. Germline V gene sequence: CDR1 DFQATT, CDR2 SNEGSKA (reference sequence). Trimming took 0 bases from V and 2 from J; bases not matched to a gene: 7. The CDR3 covers 17 residues. The CDR3 sequence is CSARDRSGGATYNEQFF. The CDR3 region has the DNA TGCAGTGCTAGAGATCGGAGCGGGGGGGCGACCTACAATGAGCAGTTCTTC.

As regards this clonotype: A much bigger clone sits one base away, suggesting this may be a read error. The chain employs TRBV12-3 or TRBV12-4 and TRBJ1-2; TRBD1 matches 7 bases. The CDR3 runs to 12 residues. V gave up 6 bases and J gave up 9 bases; unmatched junction bases: 7. The CDR3 bases are TGTGCCAGCAGCGCGCCGGGACAGCGCTACACCTTC. Translation: CASSAPGQRYTF.

This chain joins TRBV20-1 and TRBJ2-1; D might be TRBD2 (5 bases). V lost 4 bases to trimming and J lost 5 bases, with 15 bases between them. This CDR3 comprises 14 residues. Germline V gene data show CDR1 as DFQATT and CDR2 as SNEGSKA (reference sequence). The CDR3 loop is CSAKRVPIHNEQFF. CDR3 sequence (DNA): TGCAGTGCTAAGAGGGTCCCAATCCACAATGAGCAGTTCTTC.

This clonotype was seen ten or more times. The V call is TRBV20-1, the J call TRBJ2-3, with D possibly TRBD2 on 6 matching bases. The V end lost 6 bases, the J end lost 2 bases, and 18 bases lay between the germline ends. The CDR3 sequence is 15 residues long. Germline V gives CDR1 DFQATT, CDR2 SNEGSKA (reference sequence). This CDR3 reads CSAYNPGTVTDTQYF. The CDR3 DNA is TGCAGTGCCTACAACCCCGGGACTGTCACAGATACGCAGTATTTT.

The table lists this clonotype with many counts. The chain recombines TRBV4-1 with TRBJ2-3, with D hard to call. Germline V gene sequence: CDR1 MGHRA, CDR2 YSYEKL. The CDR3 covers 15 residues. Trimming took 1 base from V and 0 from J, leaving 8 bases between them. The CDR3 region is CASSQVDRSTDTQYF. The CDR3 coding sequence is TGCGCCAGCAGCCAAGTCGACCGGAGCACAGATACGCAGTATTTT.

This clonotype was counted ten times or more. This sequence joins TRBV12-3 or TRBV12-4 and TRBJ1-3; D ambiguous. The length of the CDR3 is 15 residues. Trimming took 6 bases from V and 0 from J, leaving 12 bases between them. CDR3 coding DNA: TGTGCCAGCAGCCCCGACCGATACTCTGGAAACACCATATATTTT. Its protein is CASSPDRYSGNTIYF.